These T cell receptor beta chains were read from a single sample in a study of blood T cell repertoires in COVID-19. Only in-frame clones appear in the TCRdb table, and some are missing; sequencing was by immunoSEQ multiplex PCR. The sample includes 280,000 or so clones, around 89% of them seen just once. Sequencing input: peripheral blood. These receptors all stem from a woman in her 30s who had recovered from COVID-19. CDR3s include the opening cysteine and the closing phenylalanine or tryptophan. Each record gives: J gene, V gene, clone size, CDR3 length, D gene, CDR3 protein. The D gene is left open where the match is weak. Clone size appears in some rows only: once, few, many, or a class for an expanded clone.

J: TRBJ2-1; V: TRBV11-3; size: -; length: 17; D: TRBD2; CDR3: CASSRTSGGGSYNEQFF
J: TRBJ1-1; V: TRBV3-1/TRBV3-2; size: -; length: 13; D: -; CDR3: CASSQEGTTEAFF
J: TRBJ2-3; V: TRBV19; size: -; length: 15; D: -; CDR3: CASSIGGHSTDTQYF
J: TRBJ1-2; V: TRBV25-1; size: -; length: 12; D: -; CDR3: CASSQGATGYTF
J: TRBJ2-1; V: TRBV9; size: -; length: 16; D: TRBD1; CDR3: CASSPVRDSSYNEQFF
J: TRBJ1-6; V: TRBV5-6; size: -; length: 17; D: TRBD1; CDR3: CASSPGQGTTVYSPLHF
J: TRBJ1-6; V: TRBV4-2; size: -; length: 14; D: -; CDR3: CASSQDRRNSPLHF
J: TRBJ1-4; V: TRBV15; size: -; length: 13; D: -; CDR3: CATSSYGGEKLFF
J: TRBJ1-4; V: TRBV28; size: few; length: 14; D: TRBD1; CDR3: CASSQTGANEKLFF
J: TRBJ1-4; V: TRBV4-1; size: -; length: 12; D: -; CDR3: CASSIPREKLFF
J: TRBJ1-6; V: TRBV9; size: once; length: 13; D: -; CDR3: CASSAGVNSPLHF
J: TRBJ2-2; V: TRBV5-1; size: -; length: 12; D: -; CDR3: CASSPQGWELFF
J: TRBJ2-5; V: TRBV11-2; size: -; length: 18; D: TRBD2; CDR3: CASSPGGSGGLFQETQYF
J: TRBJ2-7; V: TRBV28; size: -; length: 16; D: TRBD1; CDR3: CASSTSGTGDLHEQYF
J: TRBJ1-6; V: TRBV6-1; size: -; length: 13; D: -; CDR3: CASSDDRPRPLHF
J: TRBJ1-2; V: TRBV2; size: -; length: 12; D: -; CDR3: CASSIRQNGYTF
J: TRBJ2-5; V: TRBV18; size: -; length: 15; D: -; CDR3: CASSPGASEEGTQYF
J: TRBJ1-5; V: TRBV7-3; size: -; length: 16; D: -; CDR3: CASSLKRRRVQQPQHF
J: TRBJ2-3; V: TRBV9; size: -; length: 12; D: -; CDR3: CASSPRADTQYF
J: TRBJ2-1; V: TRBV7-8; size: -; length: 16; D: TRBD2; CDR3: CASSLLGLAGANEQFF
J: TRBJ2-3; V: TRBV18; size: -; length: 15; D: -; CDR3: CASSPAVSSTDTQYF
J: TRBJ2-1; V: TRBV25-1; size: -; length: 15; D: TRBD2; CDR3: CASSEYTSGGHEQFF
J: TRBJ1-2; V: TRBV6-6; size: -; length: 16; D: -; CDR3: CASQLLNNRVGYGYTF
J: TRBJ1-2; V: TRBV28; size: -; length: 15; D: -; CDR3: CASSHSGTTNYGYTF
J: TRBJ2-1; V: TRBV29-1; size: -; length: 15; D: TRBD2; CDR3: CSVGVAGAYYNEQFF
J: TRBJ2-7; V: TRBV28; size: -; length: 15; D: -; CDR3: CASSHAGMDHYEQYF
J: TRBJ2-3; V: TRBV19; size: -; length: 14; D: TRBD2; CDR3: CASSMASGADTQYF
J: TRBJ1-2; V: TRBV28; size: -; length: 12; D: -; CDR3: CASSLQGYGYTF